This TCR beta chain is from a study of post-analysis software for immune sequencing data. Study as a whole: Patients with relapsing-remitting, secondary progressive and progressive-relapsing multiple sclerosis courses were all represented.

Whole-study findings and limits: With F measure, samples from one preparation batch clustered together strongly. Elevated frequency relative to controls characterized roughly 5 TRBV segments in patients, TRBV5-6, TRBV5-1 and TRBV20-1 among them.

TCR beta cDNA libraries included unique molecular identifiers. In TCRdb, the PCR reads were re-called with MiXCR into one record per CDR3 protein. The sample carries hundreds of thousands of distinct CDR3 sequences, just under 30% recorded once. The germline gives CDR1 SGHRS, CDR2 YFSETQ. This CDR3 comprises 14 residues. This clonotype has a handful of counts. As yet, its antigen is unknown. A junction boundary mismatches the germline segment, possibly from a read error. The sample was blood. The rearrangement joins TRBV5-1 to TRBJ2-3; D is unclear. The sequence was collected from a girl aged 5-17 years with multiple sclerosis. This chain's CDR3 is CTSTLQASPDTQYF. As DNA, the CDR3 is TGCACCAGCACACTCCAGGCCTCCCCAGATACGCAGTATTTT.